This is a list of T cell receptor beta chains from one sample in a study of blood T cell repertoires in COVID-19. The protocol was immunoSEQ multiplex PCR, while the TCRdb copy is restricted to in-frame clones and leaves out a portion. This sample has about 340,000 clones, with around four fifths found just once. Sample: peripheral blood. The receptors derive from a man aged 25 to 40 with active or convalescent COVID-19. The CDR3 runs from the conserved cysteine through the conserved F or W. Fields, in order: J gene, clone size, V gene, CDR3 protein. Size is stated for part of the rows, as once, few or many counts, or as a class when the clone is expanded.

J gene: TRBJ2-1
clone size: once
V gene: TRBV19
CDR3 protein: CASTRDGSYNEQFF

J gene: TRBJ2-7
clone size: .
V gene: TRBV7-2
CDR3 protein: CASSPRHTTYEQYF

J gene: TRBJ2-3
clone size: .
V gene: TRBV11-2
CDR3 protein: CASSLGLAGADTQYF

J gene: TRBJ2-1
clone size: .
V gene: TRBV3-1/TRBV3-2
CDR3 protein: CASSLTWRGQFF

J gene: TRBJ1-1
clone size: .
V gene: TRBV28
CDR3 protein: CASWQFLNTEAFF

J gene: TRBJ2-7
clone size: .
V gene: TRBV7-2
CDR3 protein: CASSSISGRAYEQYF

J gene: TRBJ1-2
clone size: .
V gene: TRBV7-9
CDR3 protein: CASSLARGKDGYTF

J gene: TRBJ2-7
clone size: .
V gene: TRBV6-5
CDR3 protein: CASISTGEEQYF

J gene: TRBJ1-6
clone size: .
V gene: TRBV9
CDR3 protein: CASRLGQGYNSPLHF

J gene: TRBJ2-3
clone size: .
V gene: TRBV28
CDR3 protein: CASSPGAGRGFGTDTQYF

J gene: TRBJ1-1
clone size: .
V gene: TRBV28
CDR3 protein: CASSLIGTGLNTEAFF

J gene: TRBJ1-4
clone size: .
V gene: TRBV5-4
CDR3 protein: CASSLDGAGEGEKLFF

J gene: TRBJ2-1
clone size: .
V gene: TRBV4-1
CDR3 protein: CASSQIPTSGEQFF

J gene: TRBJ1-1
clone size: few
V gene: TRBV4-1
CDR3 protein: CASSAPQGGDTEAFF

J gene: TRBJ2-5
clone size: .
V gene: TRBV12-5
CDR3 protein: CASGLGTFEGTQYF

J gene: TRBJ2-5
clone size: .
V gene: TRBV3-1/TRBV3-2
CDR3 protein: CASSHLAVQETQYF

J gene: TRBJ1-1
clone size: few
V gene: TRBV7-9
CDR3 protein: CASSGRQGVMNTEAFF

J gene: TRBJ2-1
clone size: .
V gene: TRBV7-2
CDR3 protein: CASSPVGEQFF

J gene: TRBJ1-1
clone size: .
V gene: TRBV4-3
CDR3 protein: CASSQDRGSNTEAFF

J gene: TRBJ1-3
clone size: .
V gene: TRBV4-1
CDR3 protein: CASSQEQQVAGKGNTIYF

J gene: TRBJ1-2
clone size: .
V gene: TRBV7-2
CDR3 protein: CASSPDPGGGGYTF

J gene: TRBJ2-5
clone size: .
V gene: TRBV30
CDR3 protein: CAWSVRGTSGGGPQYF

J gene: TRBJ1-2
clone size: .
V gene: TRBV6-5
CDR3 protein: CASSLDRGNGYTF

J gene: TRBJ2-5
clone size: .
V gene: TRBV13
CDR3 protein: CASRRAGGPKTQYF

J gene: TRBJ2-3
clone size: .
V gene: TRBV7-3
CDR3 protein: CASSRGTPHTQYF

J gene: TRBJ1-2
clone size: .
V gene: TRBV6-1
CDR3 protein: CASREGYGYTF

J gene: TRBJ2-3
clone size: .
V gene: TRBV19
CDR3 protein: CAIFGASGSTDTQYF

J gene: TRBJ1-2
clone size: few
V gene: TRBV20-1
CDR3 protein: CSAFTGLGYTF

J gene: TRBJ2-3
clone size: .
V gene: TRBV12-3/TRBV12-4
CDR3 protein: CASSRPLGGTQYF

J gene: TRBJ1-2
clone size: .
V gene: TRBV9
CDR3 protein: CASSSRQGSGYTF

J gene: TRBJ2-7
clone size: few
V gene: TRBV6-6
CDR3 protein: CASSYSRQGSSYEQYF

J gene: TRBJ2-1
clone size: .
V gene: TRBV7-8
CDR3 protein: CASSLTTSGYNEQFF

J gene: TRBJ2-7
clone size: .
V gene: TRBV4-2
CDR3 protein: CASSQDFGQFAYEQYF

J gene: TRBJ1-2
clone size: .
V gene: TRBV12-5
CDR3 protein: CASGLGRGNGYTF

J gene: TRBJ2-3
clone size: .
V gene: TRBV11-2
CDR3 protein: CASSLVVGTTDTQYF

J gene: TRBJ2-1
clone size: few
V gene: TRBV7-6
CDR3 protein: CASSLVGTGYNEQFF

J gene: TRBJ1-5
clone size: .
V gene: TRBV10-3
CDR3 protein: CAISPGPGEPQHF

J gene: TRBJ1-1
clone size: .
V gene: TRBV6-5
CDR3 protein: CASSVGGKAEAFF

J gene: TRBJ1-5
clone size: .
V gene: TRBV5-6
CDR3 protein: CASSLGRGGQPQHF

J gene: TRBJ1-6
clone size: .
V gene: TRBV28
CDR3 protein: CASTTGGVNNSPLHF

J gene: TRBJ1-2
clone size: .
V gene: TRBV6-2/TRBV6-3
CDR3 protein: CASSYRRNYGYTF

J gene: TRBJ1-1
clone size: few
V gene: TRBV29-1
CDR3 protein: CSVTTGPGTEAFF

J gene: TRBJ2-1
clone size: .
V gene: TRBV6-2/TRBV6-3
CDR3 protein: CASSLSREAEQFF

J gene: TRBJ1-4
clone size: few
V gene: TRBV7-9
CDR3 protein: CASSRYNEKLFF

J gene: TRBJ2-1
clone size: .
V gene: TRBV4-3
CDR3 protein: CASSYMGGGNYNEQFF

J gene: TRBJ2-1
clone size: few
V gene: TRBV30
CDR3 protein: CASYPSSYNEQFF

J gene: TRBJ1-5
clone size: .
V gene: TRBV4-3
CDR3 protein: CASSQGVHINQPQHF

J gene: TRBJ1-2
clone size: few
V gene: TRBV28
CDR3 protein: CASSYSGQGGINYGYTF

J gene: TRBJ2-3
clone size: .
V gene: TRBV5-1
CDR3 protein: CASARDSSTDTQYF

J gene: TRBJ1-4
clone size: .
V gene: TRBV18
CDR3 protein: CASSPTRTGNEKLFF

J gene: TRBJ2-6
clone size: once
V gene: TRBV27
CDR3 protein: CASSLTFRDREWSGANVLTF

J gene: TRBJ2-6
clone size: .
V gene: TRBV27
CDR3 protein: CASSSQGEAGANVLTF

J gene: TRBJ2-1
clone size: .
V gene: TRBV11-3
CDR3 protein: CASSLVGASLGGEQFF

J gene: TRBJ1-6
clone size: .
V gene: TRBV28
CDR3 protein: CASSLVQQNSPLHF

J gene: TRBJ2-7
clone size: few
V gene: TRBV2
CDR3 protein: CARRQDPSSPEQYF

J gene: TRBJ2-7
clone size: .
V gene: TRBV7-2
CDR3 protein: CASSTRQEQYF

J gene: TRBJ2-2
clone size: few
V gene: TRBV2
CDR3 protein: CASSWGGNTGELFF

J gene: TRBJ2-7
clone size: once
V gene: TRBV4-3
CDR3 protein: CASSQGGLAGGPGEQYF

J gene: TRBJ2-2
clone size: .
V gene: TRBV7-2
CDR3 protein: CASSLEAGLATGELFF